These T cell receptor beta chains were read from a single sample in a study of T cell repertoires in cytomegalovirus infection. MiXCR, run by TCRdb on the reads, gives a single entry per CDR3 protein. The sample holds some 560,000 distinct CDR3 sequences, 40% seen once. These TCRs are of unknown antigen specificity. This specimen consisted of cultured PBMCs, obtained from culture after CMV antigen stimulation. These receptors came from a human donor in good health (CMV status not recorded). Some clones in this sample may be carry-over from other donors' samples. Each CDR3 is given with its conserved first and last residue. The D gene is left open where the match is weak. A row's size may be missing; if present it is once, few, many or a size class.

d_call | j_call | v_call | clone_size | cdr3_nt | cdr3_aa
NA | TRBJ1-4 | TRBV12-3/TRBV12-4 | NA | TGTGCCAGCAGCGCTACCCGGACACTGGATGAAAAACTGTTTTTT | CASSATRTLDEKLFF
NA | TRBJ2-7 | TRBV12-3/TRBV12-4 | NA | TGTGCCAGCAGCCCCGCCGAGCAGTACTTC | CASSPAEQYF
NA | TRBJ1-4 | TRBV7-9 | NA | TGTGCCAGCAGCACTACAGAAGGACTTGAAAAACTGTTTTTT | CASSTTEGLEKLFF
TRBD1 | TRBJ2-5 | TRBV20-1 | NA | TGCAGTGCTAGAGATCCGAACAGGGGCAGCGGGACCCAGTACTTC | CSARDPNRGSGTQYF
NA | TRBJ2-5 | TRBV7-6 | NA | TGTGCCAGCACCAAGAGAGAGACCCAGTACTTC | CASTKRETQYF
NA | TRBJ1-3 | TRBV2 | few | TGTGCCAGCAGTGAAATACCAGGGGTTGGAAACACCATATATTTT | CASSEIPGVGNTIYF
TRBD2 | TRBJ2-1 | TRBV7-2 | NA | TGTGCCAGCAGCTTGAACGGGAGGGCCGTCAATGAGCAGTTCTTC | CASSLNGRAVNEQFF
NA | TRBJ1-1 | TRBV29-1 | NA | TGCAGCGTTGAAGGGATAGGGAACACTGAAGCTTTCTTT | CSVEGIGNTEAFF
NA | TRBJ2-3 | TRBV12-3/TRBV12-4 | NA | TGTGCCAGCAGTTTAATGAGCACAGATACGCAGTATTTT | CASSLMSTDTQYF
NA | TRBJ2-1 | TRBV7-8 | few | TGTGCCAGCAGCTTAGAGTTTCCGCAGAATGAGCAGTTCTTC | CASSLEFPQNEQFF
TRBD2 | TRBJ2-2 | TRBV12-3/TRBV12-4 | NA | TGTGCCAGCAGCCCTGGACTAGCGGGGGGCCGGGAGCTGTTTTTT | CASSPGLAGGRELFF
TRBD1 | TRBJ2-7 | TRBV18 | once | TGTGCCAGCTCACCAGACAGGGCAATGGAGGCCTACGAGCAGTACTTC | CASSPDRAMEAYEQYF
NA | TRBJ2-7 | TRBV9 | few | TGTGCCAGCAGCGTAACCGGCTCCCGAGATAGCGACGAGCAGTACTTC | CASSVTGSRDSDEQYF
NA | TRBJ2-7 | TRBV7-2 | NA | TGTGCCAGCAGCTTCGGTGTCCCCACGCTAGCGAGTGAGCAGTACTTC | CASSFGVPTLASEQYF
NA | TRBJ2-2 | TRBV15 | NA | TGTGCCACCAGCAGAGACAGGGGAGGTGGGGAGCTGTTTTTT | CATSRDRGGGELFF
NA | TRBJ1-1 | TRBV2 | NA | TGTGCCAGCGTACGACAGACCGAAGGCACTGAAGCTTTCTTT | CASVRQTEGTEAFF
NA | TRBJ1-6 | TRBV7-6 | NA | TGTGCCAGCAGCTTAGGGAGGGGATCGAATTCACCCCTCCACTTT | CASSLGRGSNSPLHF
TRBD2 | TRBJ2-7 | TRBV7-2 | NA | TGTGCCAGCAGCATAGCGGGAGGGCCCGCCTACGAGCAGTACTTC | CASSIAGGPAYEQYF
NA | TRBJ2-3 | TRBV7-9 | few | TGTGCCAGCAGCTTAGGACTAGTGGTAGGGCCAGATACGCAGTATTTT | CASSLGLVVGPDTQYF
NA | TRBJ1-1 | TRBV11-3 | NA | TGTGCCAGCAGCTTAGATCAGGGGAACACTGAAGCTTTCTTT | CASSLDQGNTEAFF
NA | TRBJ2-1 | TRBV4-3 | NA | TGCGCCAGCAGCCAGGGGGGTCAGCGCCAGATCTTC | CASSQGGQRQIF
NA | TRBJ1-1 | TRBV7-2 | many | TGTGCCAGCAGTCCACCCGGTTACACTGAAGCTTTCTTT | CASSPPGYTEAFF
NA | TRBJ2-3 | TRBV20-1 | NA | TGCAGTGCTAGAGACGCAGATACGCAGTATTTT | CSARDADTQYF
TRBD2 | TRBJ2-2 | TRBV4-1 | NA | TGCGCCAGCAGCCTAATAGGGGGACTAGCGGGAGGGCCGGGCGGGGAGCTGTTTTTT | CASSLIGGLAGGPGGELFF
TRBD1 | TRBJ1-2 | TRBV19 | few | TGTGCCAGTAGTATAGCCCGGGACAGGAGGCACTCCTATGGCTACACCTTC | CASSIARDRRHSYGYTF
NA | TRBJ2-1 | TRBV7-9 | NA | TGTGCCAGCAGCCCTCCCGGGCAGTACCCTAACAATGAGCAGTTCTTC | CASSPPGQYPNNEQFF
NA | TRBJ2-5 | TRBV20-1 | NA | TGCAGTGCTCCAGACGCGAACCAAGAGACCCAGTACTTC | CSAPDANQETQYF
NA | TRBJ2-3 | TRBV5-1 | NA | TGCGCCAGCAGCCGAGAACAGGGATCAGATACGCAGTATTTT | CASSREQGSDTQYF
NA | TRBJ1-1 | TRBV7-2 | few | TGTGCCAGCAGTACTAGGGGTTTTGGCACTGAAGCTTTCTTT | CASSTRGFGTEAFF
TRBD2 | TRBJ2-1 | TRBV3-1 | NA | TGTGCCAGCAGCCAAGGGTCTAGCGGGGGAAGGGGTGAGCAGTTCTTC | CASSQGSSGGRGEQFF
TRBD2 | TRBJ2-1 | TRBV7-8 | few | TGTGCCAGCAGCTTAGTCGGGCGAGCGGGAGGGTACAATGAGCAGTTCTTC | CASSLVGRAGGYNEQFF
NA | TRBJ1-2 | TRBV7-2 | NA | TGTGCCAGCAGCTTGATGGGAGGGGGGAACTATGGCTACACCTTC | CASSLMGGGNYGYTF
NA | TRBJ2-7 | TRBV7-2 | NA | TGTGCCAGCAGCTTAGCGCCAGGCGAGCAGTACTTC | CASSLAPGEQYF
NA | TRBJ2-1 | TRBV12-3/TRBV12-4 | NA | TGTGCCAGCAGTTTAGCGTTTGTCTCAACACGAAGTGAGCAGTTCTTC | CASSLAFVSTRSEQFF
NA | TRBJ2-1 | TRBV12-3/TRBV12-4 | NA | TGTGCCAGCCTGTCCTACGGCGAGCAGTTCTTC | CASLSYGEQFF
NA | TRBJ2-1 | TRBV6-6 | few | TGTGCCAGCAGTCCATCCCGGGACGTCCTGGGTGAGCAGTTCTTC | CASSPSRDVLGEQFF
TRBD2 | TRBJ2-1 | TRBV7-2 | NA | TGTGCCCTCGGGGGGGGCTCCTACAATGAGCAGTTCTTC | CALGGGSYNEQFF
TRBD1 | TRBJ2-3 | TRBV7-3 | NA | TGTGCCAGCAGTTTAAAGGGACAGACGGGCACAGATACGCAGTATTTT | CASSLKGQTGTDTQYF
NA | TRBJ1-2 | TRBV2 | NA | TGTGCCAGCAGAAAGACAGGAGCTAACTATGGCTACACCTTC | CASRKTGANYGYTF
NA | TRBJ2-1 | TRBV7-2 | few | TGTGCCAGCAGCTTAAAAAACAATGAGCAGTTCTTC | CASSLKNNEQFF
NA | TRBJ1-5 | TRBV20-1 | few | TGCAGTGCTAGAGACACCAATCAGCCCCAGCATTTT | CSARDTNQPQHF
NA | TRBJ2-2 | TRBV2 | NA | TGTGCCAGCAGCGCTCAGTCGAGCAGGGAGCTGTTTTTT | CASSAQSSRELFF
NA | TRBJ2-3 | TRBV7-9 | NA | TGTGCCAGCAGCCCCTGGACTAGCACAGATACGCAGTATTTT | CASSPWTSTDTQYF
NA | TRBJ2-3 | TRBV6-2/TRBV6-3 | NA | TGTGCCGTACGACGAGACAGCACAGATACGCAGTATTTT | CAVRRDSTDTQYF
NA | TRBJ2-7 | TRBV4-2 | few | TGTGCCAGCAGCCAAGTGGGAAACAGGGACGAGCAGTACTTC | CASSQVGNRDEQYF
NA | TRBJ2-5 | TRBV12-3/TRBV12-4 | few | TGTGCCAGCAGTTTAGCTTATTATTATCACCAGTACTTC | CASSLAYYYHQYF
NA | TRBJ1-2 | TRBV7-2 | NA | TGTGCCAGCAGCTTAGCGGCAGGGTATGGCTACACCTTC | CASSLAAGYGYTF
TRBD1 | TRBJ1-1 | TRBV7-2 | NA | TGTGCCAGCAGCCTCAGGGGGCAGACTGAAGCTTTCTTT | CASSLRGQTEAFF
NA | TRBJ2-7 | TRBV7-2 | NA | TGTGCCAGCAGCTTAACCGGTAGCCCCTCCTACGAGCAGTACTTC | CASSLTGSPSYEQYF
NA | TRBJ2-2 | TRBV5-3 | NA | TGTGCCAGCAGCCGTGCGCCTCTCGACGGGAACACCGGGGAGCTGTTTTTT | CASSRAPLDGNTGELFF
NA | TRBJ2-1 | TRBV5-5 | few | TGTGCCAGCCACACTGGGTGGGTCCTAGTGAGTAGGAATGAGCAGTTCTTC | CASHTGWVLVSRNEQFF
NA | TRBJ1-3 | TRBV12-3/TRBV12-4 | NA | TGTGCCAGCAGTTTAAGCATCCTCTCTGGAAACACCATATATTTT | CASSLSILSGNTIYF
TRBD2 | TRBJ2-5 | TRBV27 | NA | TGTGCCAGCAGTTTCGGCGGGAGATTCCAAGAGACCCAGTACTTC | CASSFGGRFQETQYF
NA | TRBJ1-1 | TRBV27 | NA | TGTGCCAGCACCGCCCGGAAATCACCCCCGAACACTGAAGCTTTCTTT | CASTARKSPPNTEAFF
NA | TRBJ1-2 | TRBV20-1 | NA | TGCAGTGCTAGAGCCCGGAGAACTGATAACTATGGCTACACCTTC | CSARARRTDNYGYTF
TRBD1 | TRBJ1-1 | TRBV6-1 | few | TGTGCCAGCCGGACAGGGGTGAACACTGAAGCTTTCTTT | CASRTGVNTEAFF